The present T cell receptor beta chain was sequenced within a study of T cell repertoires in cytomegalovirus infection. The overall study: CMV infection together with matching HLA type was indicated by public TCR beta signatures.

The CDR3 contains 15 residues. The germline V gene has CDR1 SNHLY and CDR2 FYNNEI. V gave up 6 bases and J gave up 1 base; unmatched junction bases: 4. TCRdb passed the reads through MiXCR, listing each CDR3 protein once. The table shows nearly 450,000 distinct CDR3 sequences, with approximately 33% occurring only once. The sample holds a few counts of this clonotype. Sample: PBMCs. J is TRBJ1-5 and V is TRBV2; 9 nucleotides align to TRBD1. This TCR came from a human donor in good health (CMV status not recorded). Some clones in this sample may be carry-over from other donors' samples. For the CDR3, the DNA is TGTGCCAGCAGCGCAGACAGGGGGAGCAATCAGCCCCAGCATTTT. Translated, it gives CASSADRGSNQPQHF.